This T cell receptor beta chain was identified in a study of CD8 T cells in ankylosing spondylitis. Overall study findings and caveats: Researchers reportedly found disease-linked clones significantly enriched in matched ankylosing spondylitis synovial fluid. Disease-linked clones bore a CD8+ phenotype and were relatively rare in peripheral blood.

Germline CDR1 is MNHNS and CDR2 is SASEGT. The CDR3 extends over 15 amino acids. V shed 7 bases and J shed 4 bases, with 18 bases lying between them. One entry per CDR3 protein results from TCRdb running MiXCR on the 5' RACE reads. Of hundreds of thousands of distinct CDR3 sequences listed, less than 25% are singletons. As to this clonotype: Antigen: not known.

Sequencing was performed on blood, either unsorted or a sorted T cell fraction (not recorded which). This sequence originates from a female donor with ankylosing spondylitis or in good health (not recorded which). The chain links TRBV6-1 to TRBJ2-3, with a tentative D call TRBD2 (6 bases). This CDR3 reads CASTRGGKSADTQYF. DNA for the CDR3: TGTGCCAGCACCCGGGGCGGGAAAAGCGCAGATACGCAGTATTTT.